This TCR beta chain came from a study of T and B cells in COVID-19 patients. Study-level results: Exclusive to the recovered cohort were roughly 2,000 TCR clusters, 30 to 40 of them with low generation probability.

Germline assignment: CDR1 SGHRS and CDR2 YFSETQ. Unmatched junction bases numbered 5, after V lost 6 bases and J lost 3 bases. The CDR3 length is 14 residues. TRB was amplified from about 260-540 ng of blood genomic DNA. Multiplex PCR with BIOMED2 TRB-A/B primer pools amplified TRB rearrangements. TCRdb processed the multiplex PCR reads anew with MiXCR; each CDR3 protein has one entry. Among 9,900 or so distinct CDR3 sequences listed, 33% were seen once. This clonotype was found a few times. Its target is not known. This sequence joins TRBV5-1 and TRBJ1-1; 10 nucleotides agree with TRBD1. The TCR originated in a human donor with active COVID-19. The specimen was blood. CDR3 sequence: CASNRDRGDTEAFF. Here the CDR3 DNA reads TGCGCCAGCAACCGGGACAGGGGTGACACTGAAGCTTTCTTT.